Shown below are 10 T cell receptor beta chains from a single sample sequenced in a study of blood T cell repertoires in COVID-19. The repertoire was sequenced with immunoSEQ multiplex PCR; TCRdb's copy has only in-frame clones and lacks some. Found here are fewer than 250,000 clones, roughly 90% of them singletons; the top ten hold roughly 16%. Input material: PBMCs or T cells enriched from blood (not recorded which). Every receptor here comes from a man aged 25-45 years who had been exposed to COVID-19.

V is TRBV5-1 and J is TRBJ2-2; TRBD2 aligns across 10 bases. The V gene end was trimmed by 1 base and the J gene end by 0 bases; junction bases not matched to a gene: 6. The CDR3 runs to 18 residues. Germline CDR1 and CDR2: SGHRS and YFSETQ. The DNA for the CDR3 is TGCGCCAGCAGCTTGAGTGGACTAGCGGCCGCGAACACCGGGGAGCTGTTTTTT. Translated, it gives CASSLSGLAAANTGELFF.

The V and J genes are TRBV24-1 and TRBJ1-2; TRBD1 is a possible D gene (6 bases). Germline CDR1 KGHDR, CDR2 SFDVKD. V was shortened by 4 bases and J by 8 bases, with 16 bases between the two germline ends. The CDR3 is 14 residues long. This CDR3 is CATSDSDRFSGYTF. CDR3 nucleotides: TGTGCCACCAGTGACTCCGACAGGTTTTCCGGCTACACCTTC.

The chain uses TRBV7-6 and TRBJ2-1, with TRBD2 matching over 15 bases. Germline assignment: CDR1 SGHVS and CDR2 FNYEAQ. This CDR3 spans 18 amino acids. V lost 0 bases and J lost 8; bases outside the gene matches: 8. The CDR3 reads CASSLASWTSGGVDEQFF. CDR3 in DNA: TGTGCCAGCAGCTTAGCTTCATGGACTAGCGGGGGGGTAGATGAGCAGTTCTTC.

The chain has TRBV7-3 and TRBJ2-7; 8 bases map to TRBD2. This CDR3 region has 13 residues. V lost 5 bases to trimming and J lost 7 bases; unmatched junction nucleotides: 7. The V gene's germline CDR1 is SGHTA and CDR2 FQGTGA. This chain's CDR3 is CASSRTGGQEQYF. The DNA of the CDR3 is TGTGCCAGCAGCCGTACGGGGGGGCAAGAGCAGTACTTC.

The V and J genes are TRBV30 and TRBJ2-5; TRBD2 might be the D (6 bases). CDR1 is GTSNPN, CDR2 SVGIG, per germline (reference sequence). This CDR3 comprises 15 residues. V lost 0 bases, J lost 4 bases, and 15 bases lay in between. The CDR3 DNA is TGTGCCTGGAGTGTACTAGGAGGGCTCGGAGAGACCCAGTACTTC. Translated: CAWSVLGGLGETQYF.

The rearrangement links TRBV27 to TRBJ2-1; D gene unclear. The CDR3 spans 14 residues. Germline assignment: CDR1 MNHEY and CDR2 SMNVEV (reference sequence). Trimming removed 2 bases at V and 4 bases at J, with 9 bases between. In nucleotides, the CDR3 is TGTGCCAGCAGTTTAGGGCAGTTTTACAATGAGCAGTTCTTC. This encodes CASSLGQFYNEQFF.

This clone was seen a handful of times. The CDR3 region has the DNA TGTGCCAGCAGCTTGGTTCTGCTAGCGGGGGGGTCGTTCCACAATGAGCAGTTCTTC. As protein: CASSLVLLAGGSFHNEQFF. The chain carries TRBV5-4 and TRBJ2-1; 12 nucleotides line up with TRBD2. This CDR3 is 19 amino acids long. Germline V gives CDR1 SGHNT, CDR2 YYREEE (reference sequence). V shed 0 bases and J 5 bases; nucleotides not matched to a gene: 12.

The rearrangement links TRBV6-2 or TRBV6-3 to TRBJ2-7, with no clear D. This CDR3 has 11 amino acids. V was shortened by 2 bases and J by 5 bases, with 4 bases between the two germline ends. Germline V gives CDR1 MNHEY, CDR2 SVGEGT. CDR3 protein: CASSYVNEQYF. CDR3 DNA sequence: TGTGCCAGCAGTTACGTCAACGAGCAGTACTTC.

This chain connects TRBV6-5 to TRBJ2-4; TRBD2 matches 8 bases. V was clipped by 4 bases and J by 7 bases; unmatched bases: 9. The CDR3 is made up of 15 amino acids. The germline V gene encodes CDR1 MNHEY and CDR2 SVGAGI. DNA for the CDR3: TGTGCCAGCAGTTCCACTCCGGGACTAGGGAACATTCAGTACTTC. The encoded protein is CASSSTPGLGNIQYF.

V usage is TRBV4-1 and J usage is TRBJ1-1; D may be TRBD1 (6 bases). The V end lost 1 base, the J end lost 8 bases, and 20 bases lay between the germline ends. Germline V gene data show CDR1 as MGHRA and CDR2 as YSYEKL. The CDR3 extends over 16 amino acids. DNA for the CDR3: TGCGCCAGCAGCCAAGGGGGTATAGGGACACCACACGAAGCTTTCTTT. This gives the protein CASSQGGIGTPHEAFF.